Listed here are 21 T cell receptor beta chains from one sample, sequenced in a study of blood T cells in healthy people across ages. Through a sample-barcoded 5' primer and a J-beta primer mix, a second PCR was run for roughly 6 to 12 cycles. TCRdb re-called the 5' RACE reads through MiXCR, storing one row per CDR3 protein. The sample lists about 780,000 distinct CDR3 sequences, about 26% occurring once. The sample was also linked to a second study, of T cells of mothers and their children.

Sequences were obtained from blood. Receptor source: a boy between 10 and 17 years old in good health.

The chain combines TRBV6-6 with TRBJ2-3; TRBD1 or TRBD2 may be the D gene (5 bases each). The V end lost 11 bases, the J end lost 0 bases, and 18 bases lay between the germline ends. CDR1 is MNHNY and CDR2 is SVGAGI in the germline V gene (reference sequence). The CDR3 length is 15 residues. This chain's CDR3 is CAAAGTRTSTDTQYF. CDR3 nucleotide sequence: TGTGCCGCCGCCGGGACCCGGACTAGCACAGATACGCAGTATTTT.

In regard to this clonotype: At one end the junction does not follow the germline gene, possibly because of a read error. The chain uses TRBV11-2 and TRBJ2-5, with D tentatively TRBD2 (6 bases). The J call could be wrong; TRBJ2-7 is a better fit for the DNA end. Germline V lookup: CDR1 SGHAT, CDR2 FQNNGV. The CDR3 covers 15 residues. CDR3 in amino acids: CACSWGVSASYEQYF. The CDR3 DNA sequence: TGTGCCTGCAGCTGGGGGGTATCAGCATCCTACGAGCAGTACTTC.

This clonotype has just one count. This rearrangement joins TRBV20-1 to TRBJ2-7; 7 bases line up with TRBD2. This CDR3 contains 18 residues. V gave up 0 bases and J gave up 5 bases; unmatched junction bases: 19. Germline CDR1 reads DFQATT; CDR2 reads SNEGSKA (reference sequence). In DNA, the CDR3 is TGCAGTGCTAGAGATCCCTCAACTAGCGCGGGAGCGTCAGACGAGCAGTACTTC. Translated, it gives CSARDPSTSAGASDEQYF.

The V gene is TRBV20-1, the J gene TRBJ2-5; D perhaps matches TRBD1 (5 bases). V lost 2 bases and J 1 base, leaving 14 bases between the germline ends. The CDR3 is 15 residues long. CDR1 is DFQATT and CDR2 is SNEGSKA in the germline V gene (reference sequence). The CDR3 spells CSARQGSKGQETQYF. CDR3 bases: TGCAGTGCTAGACAGGGAAGTAAAGGCCAAGAGACCCAGTACTTC.

V gene TRBV20-1 combines with J gene TRBJ2-7; 7 bases map to TRBD1. CDR1 is DFQATT and CDR2 is SNEGSKA in the germline V gene (reference sequence). With V trimmed by 5 bases and J by 0 bases, 4 bases remained unmatched. This CDR3 spans 13 amino acids. The CDR3 loop is CSAPNRGSYEQYF. CDR3 sequence (DNA): TGCAGTGCTCCGAACAGGGGCTCCTACGAGCAGTACTTC.

This clonotype showed up many times. In DNA, the CDR3 is TGTGCCAGCAGTTTTCAGGGAAACTATGGCTACACCTTC. Translation: CASSFQGNYGYTF. The chain links TRBV12-3 or TRBV12-4 to TRBJ1-2, with D perhaps TRBD1 (5 bases). The CDR3 loop spans 13 amino acids. V shed 3 bases and J shed 2 bases, with 7 bases lying between them.

This clonotype was counted at least ten times. Written as DNA, the CDR3 is TGTGCCACCAGCGGGGGCCCGAACAATGAGCAGTTCTTC. Translated, it gives CATSGGPNNEQFF. The V and J genes are TRBV10-3 and TRBJ2-1, with 8 bases lining up with TRBD2. The CDR3 runs 13 residues. Germline assignment: CDR1 ENHRY and CDR2 SYGVKD. The J segment lost 5 bases and the V segment lost 10 bases, leaving 7 bases of the junction unmatched.

The rearrangement links TRBV7-2 to TRBJ2-7; D is unresolved. V was shortened by 5 bases and J by 2 bases, with 7 bases between the two germline ends. This CDR3 is built from 12 residues. Germline-derived CDR1 and CDR2 are SGHTA and FQGNSA. CDR3 sequence reads: CASSVLTYEQYF. CDR3 nucleotide sequence: TGTGCCAGCAGCGTCCTGACCTACGAGCAGTACTTC. The whole variable domain, filled in from reference TRBV7-2 and TRBJ2-7, reads GAGVSQSPSNKVTEKGKDVELRCDPISGHTALYWYRQSLGQGLEFLIYFQGNSAPDKSGLPSDRFSAERTGGSVSTLTIQRTQQEDSAVYLCASSVLTYEQYFGPGTRLTVT.

This clonotype has just a few counts. The chain joins TRBV6-7 to TRBJ1-1, with 7 bases identical to TRBD1. Being an ORF, TRBV6-7 has a function that is uncertain. The CDR3 has 16 amino acids. J was trimmed by 4 bases and V by 7 bases; bases with no gene match: 15. CDR3 sequence (DNA): TGTGCCAGCATGGGGGCCCGAGGGGGCGAGAGCACTGAAGCTTTCTTT. Translation gives CASMGARGGESTEAFF.

V is TRBV27 and J is TRBJ2-5, with unresolved D. Germline V gene lookup returns CDR1 MNHEY and CDR2 SMNVEV (reference sequence). CDR3 length: 14 amino acids. V lost 7 bases and J lost 2, with 14 bases in between. The CDR3 DNA follows: TGTGCCAGCATCCCTCGGACGTCTCAAGAGACCCAGTACTTC. It translates to CASIPRTSQETQYF.

In DNA form, the CDR3 reads TGCGCCAGCAGCTCGCTAGGGGGGAACACCGGGGAGCTGTTTTTT. Residues: CASSSLGGNTGELFF. The chain uses TRBV5-1 and TRBJ2-2, with D possibly matching TRBD1 (6 bases). The CDR3 is 15 amino acids. Germline assignment: CDR1 SGHRS and CDR2 YFSETQ. Deletions cut 3 bases from V and 1 base from J, with 10 bases between.

V and J are TRBV12-3 or TRBV12-4 and TRBJ2-4, with TRBD2 matching over 9 bases. CDR3 length: 15 residues. V was pared by 3 bases and J by 9 bases, with 9 bases of the junction left unmatched. In DNA form, the CDR3 reads TGTGCCAGCAGTTTCATGGCGGGGGGGTTAGGCATTCAGTACTTC. Amino acid sequence: CASSFMAGGLGIQYF.

This clonotype was picked up a small number of times. The CDR3 nucleotides are TGTGCCAGCAGCGTAGCTGGGCATACCCAAGAGACCCAGTACTTC. It specifies CASSVAGHTQETQYF. The chain employs TRBV9 and TRBJ2-5; D uncertain. The CDR3 consists of 15 residues. Trimming shortened V by 0 bases and J by 1 base, and 10 bases separated the two germline ends. The V gene's germline CDR1 is SGDLS and CDR2 YYNGEE.

The chain couples TRBV27 to TRBJ1-5; no definite D call. Germline CDR1 is MNHEY and CDR2 is SMNVEV (reference sequence). The CDR3 is 17 residues long. V lost 4 bases, J lost 0 bases, and 16 bases lay in between. CDR3 in DNA: TGTGCCAGCAGTTCCATCTTAGGCGGCCTTAGCAATCAGCCCCAGCATTTT. Translated, it gives CASSSILGGLSNQPQHF.

J is TRBJ2-5 and V is TRBV4-1; 7 nucleotides align to TRBD2. The last part of the DNA fits TRBJ2-1 better; the J call may be wrong. This CDR3 is built from 16 residues. The germline gives CDR1 MGHRA, CDR2 YSYEKL. The CDR3 DNA is TGCGCCAGCAGCAAATGGGAGGGAGACGACTACAATGAGCAGTTCTTC. Encoded protein: CASSKWEGDDYNEQFF.

This clonotype appeared a single time. This rearrangement joins TRBV7-9 to TRBJ2-7; 9 positions match TRBD1. Trimming took 4 bases from V and 2 from J; bases not matched to a gene: 6. This CDR3 is 15 amino acids long. The germline CDR1 and CDR2 sequences are SEHNR and FQNEAQ (reference sequence). This CDR3 is CASSSTGDRAYEQYF. In DNA, the CDR3 is TGTGCCAGCAGCTCGACCGGGGACAGGGCCTACGAGCAGTACTTC.

This clonotype was counted between two and nine times. The V and J genes are TRBV7-8 and TRBJ2-2; D is perhaps TRBD2 (5 bases). The V gene lost 4 bases and the J gene lost 6 bases, with 9 bases spanning the gap. There are 13 residues in the CDR3. Germline V gene data show CDR1 as SGHVS and CDR2 as FQNEAQ. The CDR3 region has the DNA TGTGCCAGCAGCTACGGGGAACCCGGGGAGCTGTTTTTT. Translation: CASSYGEPGELFF.

The chain links TRBV6-4 to TRBJ2-3; D may correspond to TRBD1 or TRBD2 (6 bases each). Looked up from germline, CDR1 is MRHNA and CDR2 is SNTAGT. V was clipped by 3 bases and J by 2 bases, with 12 bases between them. The CDR3 extends over 15 amino acids. The CDR3 DNA sequence: TGTGCCAGCAGTGAATACACGGGGGCCACAGATACGCAGTATTTT. Translating gives CASSEYTGATDTQYF.

A remark on this clonotype: The conserved phenylalanine or tryptophan normally closing the CDR3 is absent here, so this likely arose from a read error. The rearrangement uses TRBV7-2 and TRBJ1-1, with 9 bases lining up with TRBD1. V shed 6 bases, J shed 11 bases, and the junction held 19 bases outside the gene matches. The CDR3 is 16 amino acids. CDR1 is SGHTA and CDR2 is FQGNSA in the germline V gene. CDR3 protein: CASSAIGTGPRLEAFS. In nucleotides, the CDR3 is TGTGCCAGCAGTGCCATAGGGACAGGGCCCAGGTTGGAGGCTTTCTCT.

The CDR3 protein is CASSYSNRNYGYTF. CDR3 sequence (DNA): TGTGCCAGCAGTTACTCGAACAGGAACTATGGCTACACCTTC. The rearrangement uses TRBV6-5 and TRBJ1-2; a weak D match, TRBD1 (5 bases). Germline values: CDR1 MNHEY, CDR2 SVGAGI. CDR3 length: 14 amino acids. V gave up 0 bases and J gave up 2 bases, with 7 bases separating them.

This clonotype was counted only a few times. The chain joins TRBV11-2 to TRBJ2-1; D perhaps matches TRBD2 (7 bases). The CDR3 spans 15 residues. The germline gives CDR1 SGHAT, CDR2 FQNNGV. Trimming removed 4 bases from V and 9 bases from J, with 19 bases in between. The CDR3 spells CASSSPRGLGGEQFF. The CDR3, as DNA: TGTGCCAGCAGCTCCCCGCGGGGGCTTGGGGGTGAGCAGTTCTTC.